This T cell receptor beta chain was identified during a study of CXCR4 blockade with PD-1 therapy in pancreatic cancer. Per the germline V gene, CDR1 is SGHNT and CDR2 is YENEEA. This CDR3 spans 15 amino acids. Trimming left V 5 bases short and J 8 bases short, with 18 bases between. Details on this clone: Its antigen is unknown.

Patients who provided the archived tumor blocks had not received neoadjuvant therapy before surgery. Measured with immunoSEQ multiplex PCR; TCRdb has only the in-frame clones, and not every one. Counted here are over 7,500 clones, around 50% occurring once; the ten biggest clones make up roughly 7%. Notes on the study in general: More frequent amino acid clones had more nucleotide rearrangements, suggesting convergent selection.

This receptor was taken from a human donor with pancreatic ductal adenocarcinoma. This sequence joins TRBV11-3 and TRBJ1-4; D uncertain. Sequences were obtained from tumor tissue. Written as DNA, the CDR3 is TGTGCCAGCAGCCCCCGACAAGCACTTTCAGAAAAACTGTTTTTT. The encoded protein is CASSPRQALSEKLFF.